This T cell receptor beta chain was observed in a study of neurological immune-mediated disorders. TCRdb analysed the 5' RACE reads with MiXCR anew, one entry per CDR3 protein. Of more than 75,000 distinct CDR3 sequences in the sample, around 10% were seen once. This clonotype was counted many times. The source material was PBMCs. This receptor was identified in a man aged 40-55 years in good health.

Here the CDR3 DNA reads TGTGCCAGCAGCCCCCCAAGGGGAAACAATGAGCAGTTCTTC. Its protein product is CASSPPRGNNEQFF. The chain combines TRBV9 with TRBJ2-1; possibly TRBD1 for D (5 bases). The CDR3 length is 14 residues. Between the trimmed V and J ends, which lost 4 bases and 5 bases, there was a span of 13 bases. The germline CDR1 and CDR2 sequences are SGDLS and YYNGEE.